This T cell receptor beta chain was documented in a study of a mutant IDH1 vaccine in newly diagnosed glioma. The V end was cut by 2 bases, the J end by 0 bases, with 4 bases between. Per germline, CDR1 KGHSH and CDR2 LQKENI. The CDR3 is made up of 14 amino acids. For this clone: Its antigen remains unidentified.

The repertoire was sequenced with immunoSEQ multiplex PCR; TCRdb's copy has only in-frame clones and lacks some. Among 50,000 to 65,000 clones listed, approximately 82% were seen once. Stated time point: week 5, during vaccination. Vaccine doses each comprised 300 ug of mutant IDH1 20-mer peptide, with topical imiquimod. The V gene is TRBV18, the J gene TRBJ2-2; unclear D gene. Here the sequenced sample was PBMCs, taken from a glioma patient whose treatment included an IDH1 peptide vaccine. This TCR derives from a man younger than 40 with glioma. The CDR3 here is CASSPGSNTGELFF. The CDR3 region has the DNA TGTGCCAGCTCACCAGGATCGAACACCGGGGAGCTGTTTTTT.